A selection of T cell receptor beta chains follows, all from one sample in a study of blood T cell repertoires in COVID-19. Here immunoSEQ multiplex PCR was the method, and the copy in TCRdb shows in-frame clones only, minus some. The data show over 130,000 clones, with 65% to 90% seen just once and 2.5% to 3% held by the top ten. The sequenced sample consisted of peripheral blood. These receptors were obtained from a middle-aged man with acute or convalescent COVID-19. CDR3s include the opening cysteine and the closing phenylalanine or tryptophan. Fields, in order: J gene, CDR3 length, D gene, V gene, clone size, CDR3 DNA, CDR3 protein. D genes are given only for firm matches. Size tells how often a clone was seen (once, few, many) or the class of an expanded clone, and some rows leave it out.

TRBJ2-2 | 13 | TRBD2 | TRBV7-2 | - | TGTGCCAGCGGGGTAGCGGGAGCCGGGGAGCTGTTTTTT | CASGVAGAGELFF
TRBJ2-3 | 14 | - | TRBV7-9 | - | TGTGCCAGCAGCTTATCAGGGGGGTCAGATACGCAGTATTTT | CASSLSGGSDTQYF
TRBJ2-1 | 12 | - | TRBV20-1 | - | TGCAGTGCTAGTGCAGGGTTGGATGAGCAGTTCTTC | CSASAGLDEQFF
TRBJ1-4 | 12 | TRBD1 | TRBV25-1 | - | TGTGCCAGTAACCCAGGGGGTGAAAAACTGTTTTTT | CASNPGGEKLFF
TRBJ2-5 | 17 | TRBD2 | TRBV15 | - | TGTGCCACCAGCAGAGAGGGGTGGCGGGGGGACCAAGAGACCCAGTACTTC | CATSREGWRGDQETQYF
TRBJ2-7 | 13 | - | TRBV2 | few | TGTGCCAGCAGTGAAGACAGGTTTTACGAGCAGTACTTC | CASSEDRFYEQYF
TRBJ2-7 | 16 | TRBD2 | TRBV9 | - | TGTGCCAGCAGCCCAGACCACGGGAGGGCCCTCTACGAGCAGTACTTC | CASSPDHGRALYEQYF
TRBJ2-7 | 14 | TRBD1 | TRBV11-2 | - | TGTGCCAGCAGCTTACGACAGGGGACCTACGAGCAGTACTTC | CASSLRQGTYEQYF
TRBJ1-1 | 14 | - | TRBV27 | - | TGTGCCAGCAGTTTGTCGAGGCGGAACACTGAAGCTTTCTTT | CASSLSRRNTEAFF
TRBJ2-2 | 14 | - | TRBV19 | - | TGTGCCAGCCGTTTCGGGGTAGGCACCGGGGAGCTGTTTTTT | CASRFGVGTGELFF
TRBJ2-2 | 16 | - | TRBV28 | few | TGTGCCAGCATTTCCCGTGGGCAGGCGAACACCGGGGAGCTGTTTTTT | CASISRGQANTGELFF
TRBJ1-5 | 15 | - | TRBV19 | - | TGTGCCAGTGGGGTAGGACGCCTTAGCGGGCAGCCCCAGCATTTT | CASGVGRLSGQPQHF
TRBJ1-2 | 14 | - | TRBV7-3 | - | TGTGCCAGCAGCTCGCGCGGGGACGACTATGGCTACACCTTC | CASSSRGDDYGYTF
TRBJ1-1 | 14 | TRBD1 | TRBV9 | - | TGTGCCAGCAGTCCCGGGACAGTGCCACTGAAAGCTTTCTTT | CASSPGTVPLKAFF
TRBJ2-2 | 16 | TRBD2 | TRBV6-6 | - | TGTGCCAGCAGTCGCCGGACTAGTATAAACACCGGGGAGCTGTTTTTT | CASSRRTSINTGELFF
TRBJ2-3 | 17 | TRBD2 | TRBV7-2 | - | TGTGCCAGCAGCTTAGAATATGGGAGGGCCCAGGTTTATACGCAGTATTTT | CASSLEYGRAQVYTQYF
TRBJ1-1 | 16 | - | TRBV5-1 | - | TGCGCCAGCAGTTTACAAACCGGGATAGGGAACACTGAAGCTTTCTTT | CASSLQTGIGNTEAFF
TRBJ2-6 | 16 | TRBD1 | TRBV19 | few | TGTGCCAGTAGTGGACAGGGGGCGTCTGGGGCCAACGTCCTGACTTTC | CASSGQGASGANVLTF
TRBJ1-5 | 14 | - | TRBV15 | few | TGTGCCACCAGCGAACGGACGGAGGATCAGCCCCAGCATTTT | CATSERTEDQPQHF
TRBJ2-2 | 15 | - | TRBV19 | - | TGTGCCAGTAGCCACGGGACATTGGATACCGGGGAGCTGTTTTTT | CASSHGTLDTGELFF
TRBJ2-1 | 14 | - | TRBV24-1 | - | TGTGCCACCAGGGGGGCGGGAGCGGGCAATGAGCAGTTCTTC | CATRGAGAGNEQFF
TRBJ1-5 | 15 | TRBD1 | TRBV5-1 | - | TGCGCCAGCAGCTGGACAGGGGGGAGCAATCAGCCCCAGCATTTT | CASSWTGGSNQPQHF
TRBJ1-2 | 16 | - | TRBV6-1 | once | TGTGCCAGCAGTGAAGTTCAAGCTGCGGGGGCCCATGGCTACACCTTC | CASSEVQAAGAHGYTF
TRBJ1-5 | 15 | - | TRBV24-1 | - | TGTGCCACCAGTGACCCGACAGGAGGCAATCAGCCCCAGCATTTT | CATSDPTGGNQPQHF
TRBJ1-2 | 16 | TRBD1 | TRBV7-9 | - | TGTGCCAGCAGCTTAGGACAGGGAATACAGGAACATGGCTACACCTTC | CASSLGQGIQEHGYTF
TRBJ2-7 | 14 | TRBD2 | TRBV19 | - | TGTGCCAGTAGTGCGACTAGCGGTTCCTACGAGCAGTACTTC | CASSATSGSYEQYF
TRBJ1-1 | 12 | - | TRBV6-5 | once | TGTGCCAGCAGCCCCCCCGGCGGGCGGGCTTTCTTT | CASSPPGGRAFF
TRBJ1-1 | 14 | - | TRBV10-3 | few | TGTGCCATCAGTGAACGGGACATGAACACTGAAGCTTTCTTT | CAISERDMNTEAFF
TRBJ1-5 | 15 | - | TRBV27 | - | TGTGCCAGCAGTTTATCCTCTACGAGTAATCAGCCCCAGCATTTT | CASSLSSTSNQPQHF
TRBJ1-5 | 15 | - | TRBV7-2 | - | TGTGCCAGCAGCTTAGATGTTAGGGGCGGTCAGCCCCAGCATTTT | CASSLDVRGGQPQHF
TRBJ1-2 | 12 | - | TRBV28 | - | TGTGCCAGCAGGTCCACAGGGAATGGCTACACCTTC | CASRSTGNGYTF
TRBJ2-7 | 15 | TRBD1 | TRBV6-5 | - | TGTGCCAGCAGTTACTCTCGGACAGGCCCGGGCGAGCAGTACTTC | CASSYSRTGPGEQYF
TRBJ1-5 | 14 | TRBD1 | TRBV18 | - | TGTGCCAGCTCACGGGACAGTGGCCATCAGCCCCAGCATTTT | CASSRDSGHQPQHF
TRBJ1-5 | 13 | - | TRBV12-3/TRBV12-4 | - | TGTGCCAGCAGTTTAGCGCAACCGGGGGCCCAGCATTTT | CASSLAQPGAQHF
TRBJ2-3 | 13 | TRBD1 | TRBV6-5 | - | TGTGCCAGTAAGACAGGGGAGACAGATACGCAGTATTTT | CASKTGETDTQYF
TRBJ2-3 | 15 | TRBD1 | TRBV3-1/TRBV3-2 | once | TGTGCCAGCAGACCGGGACAGGTCCTCACAGATACGCAGTATTTT | CASRPGQVLTDTQYF
TRBJ2-1 | 13 | - | TRBV6-5 | once | TGTGCCAGCAGTTACGTCGAGGGGGAAGGGCAGTTCTTC | CASSYVEGEGQFF
TRBJ2-5 | 13 | TRBD1 | TRBV9 | - | TGTGCCAGCAGTCCAGGGGGTCGGGAGACCCAGTACTTC | CASSPGGRETQYF
TRBJ2-1 | 16 | TRBD2 | TRBV27 | - | TGTGCCAGCAGCCTATTAGCGGGAGGGGGTTACAATGAGCAGTTCTTC | CASSLLAGGGYNEQFF
TRBJ2-2 | 15 | - | TRBV9 | - | TGTGCCAGCAGCGTAGGGGCAGGGTACACCGGGGAGCTGTTTTTT | CASSVGAGYTGELFF
TRBJ1-2 | 12 | - | TRBV6-1 | - | TGTGCCAGCAGTGATCCGGGGTATGGCTACACCTTC | CASSDPGYGYTF
TRBJ2-3 | 14 | TRBD2 | TRBV5-1 | - | TGCGCCAGCAGTCTAGCGGGAGGGCTGGATACGCAGTATTTT | CASSLAGGLDTQYF